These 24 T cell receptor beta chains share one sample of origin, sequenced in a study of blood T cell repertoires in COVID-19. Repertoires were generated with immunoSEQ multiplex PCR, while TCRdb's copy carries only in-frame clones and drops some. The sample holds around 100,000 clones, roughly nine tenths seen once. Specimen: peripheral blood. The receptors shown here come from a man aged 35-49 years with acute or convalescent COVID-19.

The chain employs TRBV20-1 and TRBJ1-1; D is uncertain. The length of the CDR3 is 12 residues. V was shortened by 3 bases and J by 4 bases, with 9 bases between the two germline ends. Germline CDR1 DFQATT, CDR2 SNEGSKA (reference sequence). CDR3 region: CSASVESTEAFF. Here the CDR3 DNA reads TGCAGTGCTAGTGTAGAGAGCACTGAAGCTTTCTTT.

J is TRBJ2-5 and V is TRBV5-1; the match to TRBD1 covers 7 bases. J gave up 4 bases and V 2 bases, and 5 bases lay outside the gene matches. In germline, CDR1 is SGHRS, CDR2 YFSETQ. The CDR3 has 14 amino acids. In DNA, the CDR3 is TGCGCCAGCAGCTTCGACAGGGCAGGAGAGACCCAGTACTTC. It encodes CASSFDRAGETQYF.

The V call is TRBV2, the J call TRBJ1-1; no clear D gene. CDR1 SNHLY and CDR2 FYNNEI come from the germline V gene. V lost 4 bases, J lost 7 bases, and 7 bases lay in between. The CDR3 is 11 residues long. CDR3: CASSGTGEAFF. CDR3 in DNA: TGTGCCAGCAGTGGCACGGGTGAAGCTTTCTTT.

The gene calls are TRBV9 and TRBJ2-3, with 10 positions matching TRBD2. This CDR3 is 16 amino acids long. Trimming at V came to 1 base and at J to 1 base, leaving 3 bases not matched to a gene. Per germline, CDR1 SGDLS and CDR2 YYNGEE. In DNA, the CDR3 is TGTGCCAGCAGCGTACTGAGCGGGGGGGGCACAGATACGCAGTATTTT. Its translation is CASSVLSGGGTDTQYF.

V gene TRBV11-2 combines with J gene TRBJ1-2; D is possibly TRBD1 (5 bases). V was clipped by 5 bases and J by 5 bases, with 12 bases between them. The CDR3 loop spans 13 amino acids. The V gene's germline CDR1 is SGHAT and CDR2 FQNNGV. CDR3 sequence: CASSSREGYGYTF. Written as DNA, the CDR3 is TGTGCCAGCAGCAGCAGGGAGGGGTATGGCTACACCTTC.

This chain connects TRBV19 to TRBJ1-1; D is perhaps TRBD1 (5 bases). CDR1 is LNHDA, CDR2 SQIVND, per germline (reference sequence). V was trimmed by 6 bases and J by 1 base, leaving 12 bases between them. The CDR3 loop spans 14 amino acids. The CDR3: CASRGGGGNTEAFF. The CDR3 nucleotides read TGTGCCAGTAGGGGTGGCGGGGGGAACACTGAAGCTTTCTTT.

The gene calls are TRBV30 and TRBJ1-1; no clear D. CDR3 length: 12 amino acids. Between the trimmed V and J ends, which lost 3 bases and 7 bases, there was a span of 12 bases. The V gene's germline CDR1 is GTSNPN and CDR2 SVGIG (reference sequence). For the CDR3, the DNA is TGTGCCTGGAGCCCCGGGGTTAATGAAGCTTTCTTT. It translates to CAWSPGVNEAFF.

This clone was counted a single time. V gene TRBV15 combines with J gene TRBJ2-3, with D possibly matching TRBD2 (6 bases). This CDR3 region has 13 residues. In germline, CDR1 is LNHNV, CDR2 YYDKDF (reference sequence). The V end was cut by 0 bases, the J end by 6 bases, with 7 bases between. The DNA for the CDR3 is TGTGCCACCAGCAGAGATCGGGGGGATACGCAGTATTTT. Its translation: CATSRDRGDTQYF.

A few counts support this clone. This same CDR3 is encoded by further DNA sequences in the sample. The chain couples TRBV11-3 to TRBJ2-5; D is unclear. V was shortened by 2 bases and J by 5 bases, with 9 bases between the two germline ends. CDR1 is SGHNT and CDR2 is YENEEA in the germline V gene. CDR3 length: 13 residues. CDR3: CASSLKSGETQYF. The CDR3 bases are TGTGCCAGCAGCTTAAAGTCCGGGGAGACCCAGTACTTC.

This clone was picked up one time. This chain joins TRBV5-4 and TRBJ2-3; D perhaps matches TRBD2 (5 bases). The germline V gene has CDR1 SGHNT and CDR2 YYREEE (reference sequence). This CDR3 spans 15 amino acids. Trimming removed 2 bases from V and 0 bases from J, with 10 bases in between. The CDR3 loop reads CASSLGRTSTDTQYF. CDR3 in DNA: TGTGCCAGCAGCTTAGGAAGGACTAGCACAGATACGCAGTATTTT. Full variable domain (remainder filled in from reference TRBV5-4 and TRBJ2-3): ETGVTQSPTHLIKTRGQQVTLRCSSQSGHNTVSWYQQALGQGPQFIFQYYREEENGRGNFPPRFSGLQFPNYSSELNVNALELDDSALYLCASSLGRTSTDTQYFGPGTRLTVL.

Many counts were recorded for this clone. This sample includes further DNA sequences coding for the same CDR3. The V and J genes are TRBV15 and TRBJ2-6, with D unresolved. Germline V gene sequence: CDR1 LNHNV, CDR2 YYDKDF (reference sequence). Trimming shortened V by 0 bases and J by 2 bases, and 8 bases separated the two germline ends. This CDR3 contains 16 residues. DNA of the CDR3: TGTGCCACCAGCAGAGATTCAGGTGCTGGGGCCAACGTCCTGACTTTC. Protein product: CATSRDSGAGANVLTF.

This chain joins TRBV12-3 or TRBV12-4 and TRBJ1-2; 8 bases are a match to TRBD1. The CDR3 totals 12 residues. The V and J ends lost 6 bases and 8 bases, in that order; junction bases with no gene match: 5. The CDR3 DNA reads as TGTGCCAGCAGCAGGGGGCAAGGCGGCTACACCTTC. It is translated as CASSRGQGGYTF.

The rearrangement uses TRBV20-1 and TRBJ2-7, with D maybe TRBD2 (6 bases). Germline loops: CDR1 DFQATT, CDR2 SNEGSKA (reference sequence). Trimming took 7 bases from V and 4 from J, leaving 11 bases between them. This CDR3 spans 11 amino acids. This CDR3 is CSGSRDYEQYF. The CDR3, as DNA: TGCAGTGGATCGCGGGATTACGAGCAGTACTTC.

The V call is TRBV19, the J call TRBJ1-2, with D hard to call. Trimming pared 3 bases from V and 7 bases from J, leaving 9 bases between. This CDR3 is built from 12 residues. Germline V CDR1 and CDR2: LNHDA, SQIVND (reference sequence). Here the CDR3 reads CASSIPGSGYTF. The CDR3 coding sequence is TGTGCCAGTAGTATTCCGGGATCTGGCTACACCTTC.

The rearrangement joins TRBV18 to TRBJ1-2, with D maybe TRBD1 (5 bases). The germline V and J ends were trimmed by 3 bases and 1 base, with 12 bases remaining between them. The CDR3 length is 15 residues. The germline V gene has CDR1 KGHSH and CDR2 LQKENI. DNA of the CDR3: TGTGCCAGCTCACCGTACGACAGTTATAACTATGGCTACACCTTC. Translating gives CASSPYDSYNYGYTF.

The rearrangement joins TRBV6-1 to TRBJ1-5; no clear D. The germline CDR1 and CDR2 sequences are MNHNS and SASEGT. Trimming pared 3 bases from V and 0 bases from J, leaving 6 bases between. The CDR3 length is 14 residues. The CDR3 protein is CASSDSYSNQPQHF. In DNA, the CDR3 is TGTGCCAGCAGTGACAGTTATAGCAATCAGCCCCAGCATTTT.

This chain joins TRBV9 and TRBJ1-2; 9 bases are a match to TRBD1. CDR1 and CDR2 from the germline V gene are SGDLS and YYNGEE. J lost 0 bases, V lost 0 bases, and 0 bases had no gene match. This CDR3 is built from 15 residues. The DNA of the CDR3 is TGTGCCAGCAGCGTAGGACAGGGGGCTAACTATGGCTACACCTTC. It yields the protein CASSVGQGANYGYTF.

CDR3 amino acids: CASSYTGDGYTF. The CDR3 DNA reads as TGTGCCAGCAGCTACACGGGGGATGGCTACACCTTC. V gene TRBV5-6 combines with J gene TRBJ1-2, with D possibly matching TRBD1 (5 bases). There are 12 residues in the CDR3. Per germline, CDR1 SGHDT and CDR2 YYEEEE. V was trimmed by 3 bases and J by 6 bases, leaving 9 bases between them.

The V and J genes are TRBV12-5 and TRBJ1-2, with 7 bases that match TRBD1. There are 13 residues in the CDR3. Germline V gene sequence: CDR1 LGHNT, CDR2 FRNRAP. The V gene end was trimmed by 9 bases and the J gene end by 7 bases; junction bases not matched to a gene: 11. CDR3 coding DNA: TGTGCTAGAGGACAGGACAGCGATCGTGGCTACACCTTC. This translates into CARGQDSDRGYTF.

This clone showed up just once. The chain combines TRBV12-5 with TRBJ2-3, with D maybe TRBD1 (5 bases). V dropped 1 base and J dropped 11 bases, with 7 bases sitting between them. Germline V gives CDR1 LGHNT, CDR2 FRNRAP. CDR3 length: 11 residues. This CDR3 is CASGLGQRQYF. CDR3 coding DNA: TGTGCTAGTGGTTTGGGACAGAGGCAGTATTTT.

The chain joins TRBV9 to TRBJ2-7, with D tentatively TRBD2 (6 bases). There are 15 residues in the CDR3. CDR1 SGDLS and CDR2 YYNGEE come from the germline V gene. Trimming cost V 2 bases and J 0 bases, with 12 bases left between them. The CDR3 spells CASSVAWGGSYEQYF. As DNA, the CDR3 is TGTGCCAGCAGCGTTGCTTGGGGAGGCTCCTACGAGCAGTACTTC.

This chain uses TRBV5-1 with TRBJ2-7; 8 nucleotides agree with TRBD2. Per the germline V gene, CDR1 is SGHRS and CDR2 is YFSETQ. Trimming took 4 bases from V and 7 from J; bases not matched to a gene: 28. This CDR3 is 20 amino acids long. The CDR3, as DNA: TGCGCCAGCAGCCCCGAGCGGGGGAGGAGCGGGAGCCGCCGGGGTAGGGAGCAGTACTTC. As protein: CASSPERGRSGSRRGREQYF.

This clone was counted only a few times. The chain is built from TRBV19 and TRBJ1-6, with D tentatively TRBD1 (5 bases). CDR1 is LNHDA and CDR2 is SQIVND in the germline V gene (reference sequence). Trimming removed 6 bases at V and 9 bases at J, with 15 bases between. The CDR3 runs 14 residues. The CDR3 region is CASRKQDWSSPLHF. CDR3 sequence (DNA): TGTGCCAGTAGGAAACAGGATTGGAGTTCACCCCTCCACTTT.

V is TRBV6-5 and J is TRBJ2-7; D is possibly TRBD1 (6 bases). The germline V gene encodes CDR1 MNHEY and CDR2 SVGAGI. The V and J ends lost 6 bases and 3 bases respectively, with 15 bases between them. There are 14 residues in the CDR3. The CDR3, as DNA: TGTGCCAGCAGCACCGGGACAACCCTCTACGAGCAGTACTTC. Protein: CASSTGTTLYEQYF.